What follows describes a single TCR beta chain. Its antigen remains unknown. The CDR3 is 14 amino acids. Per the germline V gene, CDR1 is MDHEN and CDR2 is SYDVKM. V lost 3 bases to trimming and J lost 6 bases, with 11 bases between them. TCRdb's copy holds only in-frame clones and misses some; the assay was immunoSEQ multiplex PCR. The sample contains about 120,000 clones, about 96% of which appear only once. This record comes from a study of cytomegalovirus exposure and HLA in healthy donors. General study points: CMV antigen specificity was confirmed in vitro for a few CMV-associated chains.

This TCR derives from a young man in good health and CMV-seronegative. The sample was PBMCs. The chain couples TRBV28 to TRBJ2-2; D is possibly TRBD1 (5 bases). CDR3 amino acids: CASSFRDGSGELFF. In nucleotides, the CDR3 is TGTGCCAGCAGTTTCAGGGATGGGTCCGGGGAGCTGTTTTTT.